Described below is a single TCR beta chain sequence and its context. Antigen: not known. The data stem from a study of cytotoxic CD8 clonotypes in ibrutinib-treated CLL. Study-level points and caveats: Public clonotypes showed up rarely, and on treatment they shrank or held steady.

TCRdb's table, derived via immunoSEQ multiplex PCR, lists solely in-frame clones and lacks some. The sample has roughly 180,000 clones; about four fifths are singletons. Sequencing used PBMCs, obtained after 24 months of ibrutinib treatment. The receptor's source is a human donor with chronic lymphocytic leukemia.

CDR3 amino acids: CASRGPGPGNQPQHF. In DNA, the CDR3 is TGTGCCAGCAGGGGTCCGGGCCCGGGCAATCAGCCCCAGCATTTT. This chain joins TRBV7-2 and TRBJ1-5; no clear D. The length of the CDR3 is 15 residues. The V end lost 6 bases, the J end lost 2 bases, and 14 bases lay between the germline ends. Germline V gene sequence: CDR1 SGHTA, CDR2 FQGNSA.